This TCR beta chain is drawn from a study of shared clonotypes between healthy human individuals. Overall study results and limits: Larger richness was generally estimated for naive than memory subsets.

TCRdb's table, derived via immunoSEQ multiplex PCR, lists solely in-frame clones and lacks some. In the table there are some 2.4 million clones, 90% to 95% of which are singletons. Trimming removed 4 bases at V and 4 bases at J, with 13 bases between. CDR3 length equals 14 residues. Germline V CDR1 and CDR2: MNHEY, SMNVEV (reference sequence). In this sample, this clone turned up once. Antigen specificity is unknown. Material: naive CD4+ T cells from PBMCs. Noted subset: CD45RA+ positively selected. The origin of this receptor is a man aged 18-30 years in good health. Some clones in this sample may be carry-over from other donors' samples. J is TRBJ1-2 and V is TRBV27; a weak D match, TRBD1 (6 bases). The CDR3 DNA reads TGTGCCAGCAGTTCGGGGGCGCGGGGCTATGGCTACACCTTC. Residues: CASSSGARGYGYTF.